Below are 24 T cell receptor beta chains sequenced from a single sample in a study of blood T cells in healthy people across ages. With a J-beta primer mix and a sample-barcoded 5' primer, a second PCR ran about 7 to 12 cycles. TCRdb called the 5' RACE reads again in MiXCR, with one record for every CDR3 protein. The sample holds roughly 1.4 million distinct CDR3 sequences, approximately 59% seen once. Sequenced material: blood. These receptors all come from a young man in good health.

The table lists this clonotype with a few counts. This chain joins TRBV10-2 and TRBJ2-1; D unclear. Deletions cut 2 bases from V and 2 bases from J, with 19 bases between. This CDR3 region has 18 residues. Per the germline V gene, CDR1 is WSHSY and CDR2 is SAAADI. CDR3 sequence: CASSELLGARPTYNEQFF. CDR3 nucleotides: TGCGCCAGCAGTGAGCTCCTTGGAGCGAGGCCAACCTACAATGAGCAGTTCTTC.

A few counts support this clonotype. CDR3 amino acids: CSARPGTGVAREAFF. CDR3 in DNA: TGCAGTGCTAGACCGGGGACAGGGGTGGCGCGAGAAGCTTTCTTT. The rearrangement uses TRBV20-1 and TRBJ1-1; 10 positions match TRBD1. Germline V lookup: CDR1 DFQATT, CDR2 SNEGSKA (reference sequence). J gave up 8 bases and V 2 bases, and 11 bases lay outside the gene matches. The CDR3 spans 15 residues.

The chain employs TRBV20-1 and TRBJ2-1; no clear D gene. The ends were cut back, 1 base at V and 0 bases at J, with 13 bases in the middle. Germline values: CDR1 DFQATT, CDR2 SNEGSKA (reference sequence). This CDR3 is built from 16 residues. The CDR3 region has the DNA TGCAGTGCTAGAGTGGTGGACGCCCCCTCCTACAATGAGCAGTTCTTC. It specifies CSARVVDAPSYNEQFF.

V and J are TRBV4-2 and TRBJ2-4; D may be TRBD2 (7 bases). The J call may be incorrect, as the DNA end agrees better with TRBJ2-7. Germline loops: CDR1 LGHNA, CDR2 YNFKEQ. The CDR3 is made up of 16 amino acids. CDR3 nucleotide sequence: TGTGCCAGCAGCCAGGAGTGGGAGGGGGGGAACTACGAGCAGTACTTC. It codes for CASSQEWEGGNYEQYF.

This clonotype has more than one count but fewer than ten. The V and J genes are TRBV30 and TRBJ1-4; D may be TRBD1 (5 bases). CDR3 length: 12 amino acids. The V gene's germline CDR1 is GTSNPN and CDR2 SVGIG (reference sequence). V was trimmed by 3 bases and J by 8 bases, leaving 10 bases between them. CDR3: CAWSQGEEKLFF. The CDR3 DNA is TGTGCCTGGAGCCAGGGTGAAGAAAAACTGTTTTTT.

The CDR3 here is CASSPRQGHDEQFF. In nucleotides, the CDR3 is TGCGCCAGCAGCCCAAGACAGGGACACGATGAGCAGTTCTTC. This chain uses TRBV4-1 with TRBJ2-1, with TRBD1 matching over 7 bases. Germline V lookup: CDR1 MGHRA, CDR2 YSYEKL. CDR3 length: 14 residues. The V and J ends lost 4 bases and 8 bases, in that order; junction bases with no gene match: 8.

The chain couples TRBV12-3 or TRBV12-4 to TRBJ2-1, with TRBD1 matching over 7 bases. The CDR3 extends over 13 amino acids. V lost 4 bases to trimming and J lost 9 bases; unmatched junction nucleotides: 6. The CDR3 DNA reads TGTGCCAGCAGTTCCCTTACAGGGGTTGAGCAGTTCTTC. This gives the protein CASSSLTGVEQFF.

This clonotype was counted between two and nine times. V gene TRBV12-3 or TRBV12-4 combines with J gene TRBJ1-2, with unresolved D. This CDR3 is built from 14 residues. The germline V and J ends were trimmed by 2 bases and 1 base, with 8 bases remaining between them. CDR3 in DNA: TGTGCCAGCAGTTTAACGGGCCTTAACTATGGCTACACCTTC. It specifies CASSLTGLNYGYTF.

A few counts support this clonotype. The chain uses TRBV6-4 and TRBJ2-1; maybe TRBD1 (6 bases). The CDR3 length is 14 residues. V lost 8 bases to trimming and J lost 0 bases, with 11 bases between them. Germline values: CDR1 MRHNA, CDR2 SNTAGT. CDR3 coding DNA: TGTGCCAGCTCCCAGGGGAACTCCTACAATGAGCAGTTCTTC. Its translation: CASSQGNSYNEQFF.

The CDR3 nucleotides are TGCAGTGCTAGAGATCATATCGCAGGGCTGAGCTACACCTTC. It yields the protein CSARDHIAGLSYTF. The chain is built from TRBV20-1 and TRBJ1-2, with D tentatively TRBD1 (5 bases). Trimming stripped 0 bases from V and 9 bases from J, with 17 bases between. Germline V gene lookup returns CDR1 DFQATT and CDR2 SNEGSKA (reference sequence). The CDR3 contains 14 residues.

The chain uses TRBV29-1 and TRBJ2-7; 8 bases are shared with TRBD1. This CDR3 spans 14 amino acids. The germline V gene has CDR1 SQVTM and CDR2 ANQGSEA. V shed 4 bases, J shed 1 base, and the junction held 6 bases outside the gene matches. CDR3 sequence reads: CSVAATGASYEQYF. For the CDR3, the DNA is TGCAGCGTTGCTGCGACAGGGGCATCCTACGAGCAGTACTTC.

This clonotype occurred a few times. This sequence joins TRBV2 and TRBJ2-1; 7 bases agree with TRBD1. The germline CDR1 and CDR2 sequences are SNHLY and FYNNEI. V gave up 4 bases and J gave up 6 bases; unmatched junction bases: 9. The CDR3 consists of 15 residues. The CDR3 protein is CASSVAWAGGNEQFF. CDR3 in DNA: TGTGCCAGCAGTGTCGCGTGGGCAGGGGGCAATGAGCAGTTCTTC.

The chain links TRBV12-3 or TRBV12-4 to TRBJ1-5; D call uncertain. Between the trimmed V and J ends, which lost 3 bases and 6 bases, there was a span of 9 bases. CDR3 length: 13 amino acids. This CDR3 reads CASSFGLLQPQHF. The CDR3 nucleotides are TGTGCCAGCAGTTTCGGGCTCCTTCAGCCCCAGCATTTT.

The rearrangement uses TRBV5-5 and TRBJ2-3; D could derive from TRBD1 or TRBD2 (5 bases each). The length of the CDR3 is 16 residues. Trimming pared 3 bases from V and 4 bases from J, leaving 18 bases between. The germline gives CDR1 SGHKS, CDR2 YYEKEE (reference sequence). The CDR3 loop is CASSSPPAGSPDTQYF. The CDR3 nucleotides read TGTGCCAGCAGCTCCCCCCCGGCAGGGAGTCCAGATACGCAGTATTTT.

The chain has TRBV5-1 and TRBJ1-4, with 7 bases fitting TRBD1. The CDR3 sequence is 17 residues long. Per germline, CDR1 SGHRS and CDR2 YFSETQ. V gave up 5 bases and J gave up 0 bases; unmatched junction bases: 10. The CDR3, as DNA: TGCGCCAGCAGTCCTACCGGACAGGTTGCAACTAATGAAAAACTGTTTTTT. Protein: CASSPTGQVATNEKLFF.

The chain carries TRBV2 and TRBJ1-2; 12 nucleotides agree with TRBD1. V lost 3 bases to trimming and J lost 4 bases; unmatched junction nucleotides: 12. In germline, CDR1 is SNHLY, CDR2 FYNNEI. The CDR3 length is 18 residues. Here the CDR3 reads CASSEFAGQGARSYGYTF. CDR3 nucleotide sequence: TGTGCCAGCAGTGAGTTCGCGGGACAGGGGGCGCGAAGCTATGGCTACACCTTC.

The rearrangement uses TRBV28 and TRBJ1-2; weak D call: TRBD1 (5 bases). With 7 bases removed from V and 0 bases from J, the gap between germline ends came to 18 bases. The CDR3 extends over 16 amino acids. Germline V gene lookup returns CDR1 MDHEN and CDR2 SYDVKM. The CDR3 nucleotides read TGTGCCAGCAACCATCCACGGGGCGGGACTAACTATGGCTACACCTTC. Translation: CASNHPRGGTNYGYTF.

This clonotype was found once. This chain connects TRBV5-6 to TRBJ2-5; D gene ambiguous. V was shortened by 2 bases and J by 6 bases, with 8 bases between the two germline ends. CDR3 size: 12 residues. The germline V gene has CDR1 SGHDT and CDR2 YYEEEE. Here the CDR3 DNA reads TGTGCCAGCAGCTTCCCCCAGAAGACCCAGTACTTC. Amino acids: CASSFPQKTQYF.

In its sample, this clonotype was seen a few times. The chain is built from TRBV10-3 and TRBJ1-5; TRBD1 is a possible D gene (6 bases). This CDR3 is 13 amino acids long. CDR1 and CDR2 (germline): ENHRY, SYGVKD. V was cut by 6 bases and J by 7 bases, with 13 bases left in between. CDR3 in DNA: TGTGCCATCAGAGGGACACGGGAACAGCCCCAGCATTTT. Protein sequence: CAIRGTREQPQHF.

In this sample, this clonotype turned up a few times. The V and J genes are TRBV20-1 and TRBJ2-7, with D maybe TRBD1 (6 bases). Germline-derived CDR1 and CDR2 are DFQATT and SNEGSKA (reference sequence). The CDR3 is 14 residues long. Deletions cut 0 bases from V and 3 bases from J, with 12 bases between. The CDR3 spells CSARENRANYEQYF. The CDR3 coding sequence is TGCAGTGCTAGAGAGAACAGGGCCAACTACGAGCAGTACTTC.

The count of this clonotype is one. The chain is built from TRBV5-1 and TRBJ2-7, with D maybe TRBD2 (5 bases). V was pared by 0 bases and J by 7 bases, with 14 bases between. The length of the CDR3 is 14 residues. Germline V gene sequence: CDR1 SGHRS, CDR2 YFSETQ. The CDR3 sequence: CASSLVDGVPEQYF. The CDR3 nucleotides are TGCGCCAGCAGCTTGGTCGACGGGGTTCCGGAGCAGTACTTC. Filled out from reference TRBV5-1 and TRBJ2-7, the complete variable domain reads KAGVTQTPRYLIKTRGQQVTLSCSPISGHRSVSWYQQTPGQGLQFLFEYFSETQRNKGNFPGRFSGRQFSNSRSEMNVSTLELGDSALYLCASSLVDGVPEQYFGPGTRLTVT.

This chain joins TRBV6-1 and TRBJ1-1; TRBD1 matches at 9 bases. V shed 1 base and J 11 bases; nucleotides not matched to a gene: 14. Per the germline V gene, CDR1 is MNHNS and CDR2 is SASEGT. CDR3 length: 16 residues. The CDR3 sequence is CASSEGRGQGVARAFF. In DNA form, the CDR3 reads TGTGCCAGCAGTGAAGGGCGGGGACAGGGAGTTGCGAGGGCTTTCTTT.

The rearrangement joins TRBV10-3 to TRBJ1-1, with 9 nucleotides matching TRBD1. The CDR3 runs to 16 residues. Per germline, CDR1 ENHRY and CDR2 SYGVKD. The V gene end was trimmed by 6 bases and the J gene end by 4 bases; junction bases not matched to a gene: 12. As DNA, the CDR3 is TGTGCCATCAGCCAACCCGGACAGGGGCTGGGCACTGAAGCTTTCTTT. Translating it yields CAISQPGQGLGTEAFF.

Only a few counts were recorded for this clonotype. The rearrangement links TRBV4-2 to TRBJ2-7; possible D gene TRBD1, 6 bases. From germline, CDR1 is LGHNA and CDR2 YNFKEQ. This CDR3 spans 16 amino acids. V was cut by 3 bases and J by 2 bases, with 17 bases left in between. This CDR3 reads CASSQETPDRTYEQYF. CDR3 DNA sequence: TGTGCCAGCAGCCAGGAAACCCCCGACAGGACCTACGAGCAGTACTTC.